This TCR beta chain was retrieved from a study of blood T cell repertoires in COVID-19. Looking at the study overall: Samples taken during acute and convalescent COVID-19 were collected in the United States, Italy and Spain.

The CDR3 runs 15 residues. Germline loops: CDR1 SGHDT, CDR2 YYEEEE. The junction had 7 bases not matched to a gene; V was cut back by 1 base and J by 6 bases. Methods used by the authors: By means of reference gene primer amplification, nucleated cell counts were estimated. Assay: immunoSEQ multiplex PCR; the TCRdb copy retains only in-frame clones and omits some. The DNA gave D and trimming, while V, J and clone size come from that table. Among 150,000 to 200,000 clones listed, around nine tenths were seen once. A single count supports this clone. The sequence derives from a woman aged 18-29 years who had recovered from COVID-19. The chain carries TRBV5-6 and TRBJ2-1, with TRBD2 matching 7 bases. The specimen was peripheral blood. For the CDR3, the DNA is TGTGCCAGCAGCTTGTATCGCGGGAGTGTCAATGAGCAGTTCTTC. It codes for CASSLYRGSVNEQFF.